One and the same sample provided the 2 T cell receptor beta chains below, sequenced in a study of OX40 agonist ivuxolimab in advanced cancers. Sequencing used immunoSEQ multiplex PCR; TCRdb keeps in-frame clones, though not all of them. The sample holds tens of thousands of clones, approximately 81% seen once. The starting material was CD4+ or CD8+ T cells sorted from blood, obtained in a trial of the OX40 agonist ivuxolimab. The source is an adult with an advanced solid tumor such as melanoma, head and neck, liver or kidney cancer.

The CDR3 sequence is CASVEEPGQGFWPQHF. The CDR3 region has the DNA TGTGCCAGTGTCGAAGAACCGGGACAGGGATTCTGGCCCCAGCATTTT. The chain has TRBV19 and TRBJ1-5; 9 bases are a match to TRBD1. Germline lookup yields CDR1 LNHDA and CDR2 SQIVND (reference sequence). V lost 8 bases to trimming and J lost 9 bases; unmatched junction nucleotides: 17. The CDR3 sequence is 16 residues long.

V and J are TRBV6-5 and TRBJ2-7; 8 nucleotides align to TRBD1. Germline V CDR1 and CDR2: MNHEY, SVGAGI. The CDR3 is 14 residues long. Trimming took 7 bases from V and 0 from J; bases not matched to a gene: 5. This CDR3 reads CASKPGQVSYEQYF. CDR3 in DNA: TGTGCCAGCAAACCGGGACAGGTCTCCTACGAGCAGTACTTC.